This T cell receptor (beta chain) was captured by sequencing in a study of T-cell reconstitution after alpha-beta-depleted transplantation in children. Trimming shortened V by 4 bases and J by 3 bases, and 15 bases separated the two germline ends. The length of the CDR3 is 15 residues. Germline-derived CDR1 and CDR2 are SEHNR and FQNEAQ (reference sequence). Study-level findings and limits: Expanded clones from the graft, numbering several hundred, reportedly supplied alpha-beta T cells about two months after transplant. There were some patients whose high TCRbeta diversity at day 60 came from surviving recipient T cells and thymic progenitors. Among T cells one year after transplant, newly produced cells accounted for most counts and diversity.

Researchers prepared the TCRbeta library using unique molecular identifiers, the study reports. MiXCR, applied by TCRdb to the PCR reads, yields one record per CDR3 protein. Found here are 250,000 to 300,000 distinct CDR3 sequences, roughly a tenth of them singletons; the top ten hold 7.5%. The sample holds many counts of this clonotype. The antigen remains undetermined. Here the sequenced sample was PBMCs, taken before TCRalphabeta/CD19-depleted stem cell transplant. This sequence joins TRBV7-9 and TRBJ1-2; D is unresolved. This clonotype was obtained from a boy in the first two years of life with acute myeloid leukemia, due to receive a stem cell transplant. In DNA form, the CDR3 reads TGTGCCAGCAGCTCGGGGTCCGGGAGGTACTATGGCTACACCTTC. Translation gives CASSSGSGRYYGYTF. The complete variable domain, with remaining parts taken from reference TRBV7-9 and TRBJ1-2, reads DTGVSQNPRHKITKRGQNVTFRCDPISEHNRLYWYRQTLGQGPEFLTYFQNEAQLEKSRLLSDRFSAERPKGSFSTLEIQRTEQGDSAMYLCASSSGSGRYYGYTFGSGTRLTVV.